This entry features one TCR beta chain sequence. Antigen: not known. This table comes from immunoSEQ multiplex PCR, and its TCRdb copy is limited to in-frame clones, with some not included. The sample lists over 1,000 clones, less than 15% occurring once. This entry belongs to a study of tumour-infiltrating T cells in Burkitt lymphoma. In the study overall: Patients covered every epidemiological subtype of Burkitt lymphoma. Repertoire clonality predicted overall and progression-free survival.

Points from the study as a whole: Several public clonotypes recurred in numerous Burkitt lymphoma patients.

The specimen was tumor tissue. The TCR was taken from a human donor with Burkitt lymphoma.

CDR3 protein: CASSTVDRLANYGYTF. DNA of the CDR3: TGTGCCAGCAGTACCGTCGACCGGCTGGCAAACTATGGCTACACCTTC. This chain links TRBV2 with TRBJ1-2; D is undetermined. Germline CDR1 and CDR2: SNHLY and FYNNEI. V was clipped by 5 bases and J by 2 bases, with 18 bases between them. This CDR3 contains 16 residues.